The next 2 T cell receptor beta chains were all read from a single sample in a study of identical twins. TCRdb independently ran MiXCR on the 5' RACE reads; one entry per CDR3 protein. This sample has 400,000 to 550,000 distinct CDR3 sequences, with around an eighth found just once. The same sample was also used in a study of yellow fever vaccine responses in identical twins.

What was sequenced was CD4+ T cells sorted from blood. Source of these receptors: a woman younger than 35 in good health.

The rearrangement uses TRBV10-3 and TRBJ2-3; 10 bases match TRBD1. V lost 6 bases and J lost 4; bases outside the gene matches: 10. Looked up from germline, CDR1 is ENHRY and CDR2 is SYGVKD. The CDR3 length is 16 residues. In nucleotides, the CDR3 is TGTGCCATCAGGGTCCAGACAGGGGGCAATTCAGATACGCAGTATTTT. Its protein product is CAIRVQTGGNSDTQYF.

This chain links TRBV2 with TRBJ2-5; 7 bases agree with TRBD1. The germline CDR1 and CDR2 sequences are SNHLY and FYNNEI. V shed 0 bases and J 2 bases; nucleotides not matched to a gene: 3. The CDR3 runs 15 residues. CDR3: CASSEAGTAQETQYF. The CDR3 DNA reads as TGTGCCAGCAGTGAAGCAGGGACAGCACAAGAGACCCAGTACTTC.